Here is one TCR beta chain with its context. It has no known antigen specificity. Per-nucleotide qualities are absent, and no much larger clonotype sits a single base away. The intended sense of this specimen's time point label: about 28 days (+/-7) after the second vaccine dose. AZD1222 recipients with second doses at about 4 weeks or about 12 weeks were pooled, because spike-specific TCR depth and breadth did not differ between schedules. Vaccinee samples came from UK trials COV001 and COV002, including a single-blind randomized controlled phase 2/3 trial of AZD1222 (ChAdOx1 nCoV-19) in healthy adults. For TCRbeta chain sequencing, PBMC samples were collected from trial participants at day 0 and at day 28 after the second dose. The CDR3 regions of human TCRbeta chains were subjected to immunosequencing. In the paper's pipeline: TCRs in the repertoires were compared against a reference library of SARS-CoV-2-specific TCRs that had been generated with the MIRA antigen-specificity platform. Breadth was defined as the fraction of unique TCRs that were SARS-CoV-2-associated. Depth was defined as the fraction of total T cells that were SARS-CoV-2-associated. Using the MIRA data, every spike-specific TCR was mapped to the spike region that the TCR reacted to and assigned to either a CD4 or a CD8 class. Log10-transformed breadth and depth values were compared by one-way ANOVA with Sidak's multiple comparisons tests. TCRdb obtained this table from immuneACCESS and retained in-frame rearrangements with V and J assigned. These tables miss some clones; where compared with another copy, unresolved V genes account for less than half of the shortfall, and the remainder is unexplained. That table is the source of V, J and clone size, and D and trimming were worked out from the DNA. The table for this sample lists about 120,000 clones; roughly 91% of them were counted only once. The ten largest account for 4.5% to 6% of the sample.

The sample is drawn from a study of T cell responses to AZD1222 COVID-19 vaccine (dated by TCRdb to the early 2020s). Study-wide context: TCR sequencing covered more than 230 trial participants: approximately 200 given two doses of AZD1222 and 26 given two doses of MenACWY control vaccine. Trial participants were enrolled by age into 18-55, 56-69 and 70-plus year subgroups, with around 150, 28 and 57 TCR-sequenced participants respectively.

Deletion took 6 bases off V and 1 base off J, with a span of 12 bases between the germline ends. Taken from cysteine to phenylalanine, the CDR3 has 14 residues. Solely the CDR3 DNA is kept, with 42 bases framed from the first base. CDR1 MNHEY and CDR2 SVGAGI were looked up in the germline V gene. What the authors observed across the whole study: Reportedly, almost half of the unique spike-specific TCRs recognized epitopes lying outside the regions that are mutated in the B.1.351 and B.1.1.7 variants. A significant rise in spike-specific TCR breadth and depth was observed after two AZD1222 doses relative to day 0 and relative to MenACWY recipients. Conclusions about previously exposed vaccinees are limited, since just 6 or 7 AZD1222 recipients were seropositive for SARS-CoV-2 at baseline. No day 14 peak-response samples were available, so repertoires were characterized only after the peak T cell response. The 56-69-year group was small, and its depth increase did not reach significance, likely because of low power. Most participants were white British and females outnumbered males, and the authors suggested that clonal diversity may have been underestimated. The vaccine-associated CD4 TCRs covered the entire spike protein, and the dominant responses fell in regions 160-218 and 743-854.

The chain uses TRBV6-5 and TRBJ1-1; the D gene identity is not certain. The material sequenced was peripheral blood, taken 28 days after the second AZD1222 dose. This clonotype was obtained from an adult who received the AZD1222 COVID-19 vaccine. The sequence in DNA is TGTGCCAGCAGCAACTTGAGGAGGAACACTGAAGCTTTCTTT. Its translation reads: CASSNLRRNTEAFF.